This TCR beta chain derives from a study of CD8+ T cells in alopecia areata. Background on the study: Tofacitinib administration to treated patients was oral, at 5 to 10 mg twice daily.

Treatment given: oral pan-JAK inhibitor, 5-10 mg twice daily. Only a few counts were recorded for this clone. Extraction of RNA preceded its reverse transcription into cDNA, which served as the sequencing template. Profiled with immunoSEQ multiplex PCR; TCRdb holds only in-frame clones, not every one. There are some 200,000 clones in the sample; around two fifths occur only once, and about 2.6% lies in the top ten. The sequence was collected from a human donor with alopecia areata. The input for sequencing was CD4+ T cells sorted from blood, taken between weeks 36 and 40, from a patient treated with tofacitinib.

DNA for the CDR3: TGTGCCACCGGACCGATCTCTGGAAACACCATATATTTT. This translates into CATGPISGNTIYF. The V and J genes are TRBV10-3 and TRBJ1-3; D is unclear. Germline values: CDR1 ENHRY, CDR2 SYGVKD. V dropped 10 bases and J dropped 0 bases, with 10 bases sitting between them. The length of the CDR3 is 13 residues.